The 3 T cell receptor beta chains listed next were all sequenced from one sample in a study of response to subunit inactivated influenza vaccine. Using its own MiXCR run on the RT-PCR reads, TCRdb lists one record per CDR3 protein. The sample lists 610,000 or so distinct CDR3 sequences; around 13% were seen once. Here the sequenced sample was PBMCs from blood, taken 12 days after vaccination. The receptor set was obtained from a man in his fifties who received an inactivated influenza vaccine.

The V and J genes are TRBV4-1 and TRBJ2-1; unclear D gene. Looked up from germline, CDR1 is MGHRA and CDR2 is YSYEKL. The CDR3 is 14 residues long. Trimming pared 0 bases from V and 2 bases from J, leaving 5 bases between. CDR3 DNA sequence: TGCGCCAGCAGCCAAGAAAAGGCCTACAATGAGCAGTTCTTC. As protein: CASSQEKAYNEQFF.

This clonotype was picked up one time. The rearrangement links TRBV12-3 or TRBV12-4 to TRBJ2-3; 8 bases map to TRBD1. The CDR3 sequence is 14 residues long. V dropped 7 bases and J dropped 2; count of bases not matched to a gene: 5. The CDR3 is CASNPTGATDTQYF. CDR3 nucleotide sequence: TGTGCCAGCAATCCGACAGGGGCCACAGATACGCAGTATTTT.

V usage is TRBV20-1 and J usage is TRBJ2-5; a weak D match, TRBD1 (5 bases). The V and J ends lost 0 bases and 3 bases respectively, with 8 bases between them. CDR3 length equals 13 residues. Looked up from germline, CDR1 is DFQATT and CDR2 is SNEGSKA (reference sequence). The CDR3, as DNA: TGCAGTGCTAGAGAGACAGAAGAAGAGACCCAGTACTTC. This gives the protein CSARETEEETQYF.